What follows is one TCR beta chain and its context. The target antigen is unknown. Every sample had approximately 10^5 of its TCR templates assayed. This table comes from immunoSEQ multiplex PCR, and its TCRdb copy is limited to in-frame clones, with some not included. This table holds some 64,000 clones, around 80% found once. V lost 4 bases and J lost 1; bases outside the gene matches: 4. The CDR3 runs 14 residues. Germline CDR1 and CDR2: SGHNT and YYREEE (reference sequence). The data derive from a study of siplizumab effects on memory and regulatory T cells. Whole-study results and caveats: Mappable alloreactive CD4+ clones came from Treg cells roughly 65% of the time on average with siplizumab, against 26.9% in controls. Naive T cells apparently outstripped memory cells in diversity and seemed major alloresponse contributors.

Material: memory CD4+ T cells sorted from blood. This rearrangement joins TRBV5-4 to TRBJ2-5; 7 nucleotides line up with TRBD1. The receptor's source is a human donor in good health. Here the CDR3 reads CASSDRQGQETQYF. As DNA, the CDR3 is TGTGCCAGCAGCGATAGACAGGGCCAAGAGACCCAGTACTTC.